A selection of T cell receptor beta chains follows, all from one sample in a study of graft-versus-host responses after intestinal transplantation. Assay: immunoSEQ multiplex PCR; the TCRdb copy retains only in-frame clones and omits some. The data contain roughly 25,000 clones, around 78% of them singletons. The material sequenced was PBMCs, taken 28 days after intestinal transplant. Receptors originate from a human patient who received an intestinal transplant, so some T cells may come from the graft donor. Each CDR3 is given with its conserved first and last residue. Each record gives: D gene, J gene, clone size, V gene, CDR3 protein, CDR3 DNA. A D gene is named only where the DNA matches it firmly. Expanded clones are given a class, and other clones once, few, many or no size at all.

TRBD1	TRBJ1-4	-	TRBV13	CASSPSGQDEKLFF	TGTGCCAGCAGCCCTTCGGGACAGGATGAAAAACTGTTTTTT
-	TRBJ2-1	-	TRBV7-3	CASSLDGSSYNEQFF	TGTGCCAGCAGCTTAGACGGGAGCTCCTACAATGAGCAGTTCTTC
-	TRBJ2-5	once	TRBV10-2	CASRPTGEETQYF	TGCGCCAGCAGGCCAACGGGCGAAGAGACCCAGTACTTC
-	TRBJ2-4	-	TRBV27	CASSLSRKNIQYF	TGTGCCAGCAGTTTATCGCGGAAGAACATTCAGTACTTC
-	TRBJ2-3	-	TRBV5-6	CASSLWRTDTQYF	TGTGCCAGCAGCTTGTGGCGGACAGATACGCAGTATTTT
-	TRBJ2-5	-	TRBV5-4	CASSFPQLGGRETQYF	TGTGCCAGCAGCTTCCCCCAACTAGGGGGTAGAGAGACCCAGTACTTC
-	TRBJ1-2	-	TRBV6-1	CASSEAISGDYGYTF	TGTGCCAGCAGTGAAGCGATTAGCGGGGACTATGGCTACACCTTC
-	TRBJ1-3	-	TRBV19	CASSIDLSGGTSGNTIYF	TGTGCCAGTAGTATAGATCTATCGGGTGGGACCTCTGGAAACACCATATATTTT
-	TRBJ1-2	-	TRBV6-9	CASSRTATYGKTYGYTF	TGTGCCAGCAGTAGAACAGCGACTTACGGAAAGACCTATGGCTACACCTTC
TRBD1	TRBJ1-6	-	TRBV19	CATTDRAEYLGSPLHF	TGTGCCACCACAGACAGGGCGGAATATCTGGGATCACCCCTCCACTTT
-	TRBJ2-5	-	TRBV5-1	CASSFRAGRGETQYF	TGCGCCAGCAGCTTCAGGGCTGGCCGGGGGGAGACCCAGTACTTC
TRBD1	TRBJ2-3	-	TRBV6-5	CASSYSRQGRSDTQYF	TGTGCCAGCAGTTACTCGCGACAGGGTCGGTCAGATACGCAGTATTTT
-	TRBJ2-7	-	TRBV5-6	CASSLDMAEEQYF	TGTGCCAGCAGCTTGGACATGGCGGAAGAGCAGTACTTC
-	TRBJ2-7	-	TRBV5-1	CASSSDPSGALLYEQYF	TGCGCCAGCAGCTCGGACCCTTCAGGGGCCCTACTCTACGAGCAGTACTTC
-	TRBJ2-5	once	TRBV28	CASSRRFQETQYF	TGTGCCAGCAGTCGACGGTTCCAAGAGACCCAGTACTTC
-	TRBJ2-7	-	TRBV7-2	CASSLPGLQKREQYF	TGTGCCAGCAGCTTACCCGGACTCCAGAAGAGGGAGCAGTACTTC
-	TRBJ1-1	-	TRBV6-1	CASSDTLPGRMNTEAFF	TGTGCCAGCAGTGACACCCTCCCAGGACGGATGAACACTGAAGCTTTCTTT
TRBD2	TRBJ2-2	-	TRBV7-6	CASSLTPQTSNAGELFF	TGTGCCAGCAGCTTAACCCCACAGACTAGCAATGCCGGGGAGCTGTTTTTT
-	TRBJ1-6	-	TRBV27	CASSLSLGGVSSPLHF	TGTGCCAGCAGTTTATCGTTGGGGGGGGTTAGTTCACCCCTCCACTTT
TRBD2	TRBJ2-3	-	TRBV25-1	CASSEYFIAGGPRDTQYF	TGTGCCAGCAGTGAATATTTCATAGCGGGAGGGCCTAGAGATACGCAGTATTTT
TRBD1	TRBJ1-5	-	TRBV7-6	CASSLGTGGNQPQHF	TGTGCCAGCAGCTTAGGGACAGGGGGCAATCAGCCCCAGCATTTT
-	TRBJ2-3	-	TRBV19	CASNNGVTDTQYF	TGTGCCAGTAATAACGGGGTCACAGATACGCAGTATTTT
-	TRBJ1-5	-	TRBV4-1	CASSQFPRGTLLEQPQHF	TGCGCCAGCAGCCAATTCCCCAGGGGTACTCTACTCGAACAGCCCCAGCATTTT
-	TRBJ2-2	few	TRBV10-2	CASWGGGLRELFF	TGCGCCAGCTGGGGTGGGGGGCTAAGGGAGCTGTTTTTT
TRBD2	TRBJ2-5	-	TRBV2	CASSGEGRSGGPLTHETQYF	TGTGCCAGCAGTGGTGAGGGGAGGAGCGGGGGGCCGCTAACACACGAGACCCAGTACTTC
-	TRBJ1-1	-	TRBV11-1	CASRGNTEAFF	TGTGCCAGCAGAGGGAACACTGAAGCTTTCTTT
-	TRBJ1-2	-	TRBV11-2	CASSLEGLGNYGYTF	TGTGCCAGCAGCCTGGAGGGGCTGGGGAACTATGGCTACACCTTC
-	TRBJ2-3	-	TRBV9	CASSGDGGGTDTQYF	TGTGCCAGCAGCGGGGACGGCGGAGGCACAGATACGCAGTATTTT
TRBD2	TRBJ2-2	-	TRBV15	CATSSPTLREGLTSDTGELFF	TGCGCCACCAGCAGCCCCACCCTCCGGGAGGGCCTTACCTCGGACACCGGGGAGCTGTTTTTT
-	TRBJ2-3	-	TRBV19	CASSILDAETDTQYF	TGTGCCAGTAGTATCTTGGACGCGGAAACAGATACGCAGTATTTT
-	TRBJ2-1	-	TRBV6-5	CASSYSTINEQFF	TGTGCCAGCAGTTACTCGACTATCAATGAGCAGTTCTTC
-	TRBJ1-2	-	TRBV4-1	CASSQDWEGRRPLYGYTF	TGCGCCAGCAGCCAAGATTGGGAGGGACGCAGGCCTCTCTATGGCTACACCTTC
TRBD2	TRBJ2-5	few	TRBV11-2	CASSFPAGQETQYF	TGTGCCAGCAGCTTCCCAGCGGGGCAAGAGACCCAGTACTTC
TRBD1	TRBJ2-7	-	TRBV6-5	CASRVTGGAAPEQYF	TGTGCCAGCAGGGTAACAGGGGGCGCGGCACCCGAGCAGTACTTC